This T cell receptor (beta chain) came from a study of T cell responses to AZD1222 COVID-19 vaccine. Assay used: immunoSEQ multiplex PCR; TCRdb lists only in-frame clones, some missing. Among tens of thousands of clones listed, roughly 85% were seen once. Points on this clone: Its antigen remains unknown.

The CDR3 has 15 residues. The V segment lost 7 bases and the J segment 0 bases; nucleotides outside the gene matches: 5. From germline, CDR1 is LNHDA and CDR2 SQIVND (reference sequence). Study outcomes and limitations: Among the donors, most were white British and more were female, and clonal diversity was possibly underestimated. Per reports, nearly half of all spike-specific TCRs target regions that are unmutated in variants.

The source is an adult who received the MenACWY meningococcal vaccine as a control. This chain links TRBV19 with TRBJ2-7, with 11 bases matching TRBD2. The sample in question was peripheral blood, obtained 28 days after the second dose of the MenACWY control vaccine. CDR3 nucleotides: TGTGCCAGTACCGCGACTAGCGGGAACTCCTACGAGCAGTACTTC. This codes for CASTATSGNSYEQYF.